What follows is one TCR beta chain and its context. The CDR3 has 17 residues. CDR1 and CDR2 from the germline V gene are SGHTA and FQGNSA. Unmatched junction bases numbered 6, after V lost 0 bases and J lost 2 bases. The entry originates in a study of T-cell reconstitution after alpha-beta-depleted transplantation in children. During its preparation, the TCRbeta library received unique molecular identifiers. MiXCR, applied by TCRdb to the PCR reads, yields one record per CDR3 protein. There are approximately 490,000 distinct CDR3 sequences in the sample; roughly an eighth occur only once, and less than 6.5% lies in the top ten.

This receptor was obtained from a human donor who donated a stem cell graft to a child with combined immunodeficiency. The sample was PBMCs from the stem cell graft donor, taken from the stem cell graft. The rearrangement joins TRBV7-2 to TRBJ2-1; 8 nucleotides agree with TRBD1. The CDR3 bases are TGTGCCAGCAGCTTAGCGCGGACAGGGTCTCCCTACAATGAGCAGTTCTTC. This sequence encodes CASSLARTGSPYNEQFF.